The clone carrying this T cell receptor (beta chain) is deemed large. The antigen remains undetermined. Whole-study findings and limits: Tumor Tregs overlapped most with tumor, then blood, naive CD4+ cells. Under 2.2% of tumor Treg sequences matched blood Tregs or memory cells. Tumor memory CD4+ T cell TCR gene usage clustered with blood and lymph node memory CD4+ cells and lymph node naive CD4+ cells.

Trimming removed 5 bases from V and 8 bases from J; junction bases left unmatched: 7. The CDR3 is 13 amino acids. Treg sorting used a CD4+CD25+CD127-/low gate. TRBV12-4/TRBJ1-2 clonotypes were amplified with adaptor-ligated barcode primers. TCRdb used MiXCR to reprocess the multiplex PCR reads, holding one entry per CDR3 protein. The sample contains 300 to 450 distinct CDR3 sequences, around 6% of which appear only once. The V call is TRBV12-3 or TRBV12-4, the J call TRBJ1-2; 8 bases fit TRBD1. The TCR originated in a female donor with breast cancer. The sample comprised Tregs sorted from blood. This chain's CDR3 is CASSPDRVQGYTF. CDR3 in DNA: TGTGCCAGCAGTCCGGACAGGGTGCAAGGCTACACCTTC.